The T cell receptor (beta chain) under discussion was sequenced for a study of cytomegalovirus exposure and HLA in healthy donors. The study, taken as a whole, reports: Cytomegalovirus-associated status was assigned to some 180 TCR beta chains.

The PCR ran on 60 Vbeta and 13 Jbeta primers. Generated by immunoSEQ multiplex PCR, the TCRdb table keeps only in-frame clones and is missing some. The sample lists approximately 88,000 clones, under 85% occurring once. This CDR3 spans 15 amino acids. Looked up from germline, CDR1 is LGHNA and CDR2 is YSLEER. On this clone: Its matching antigen is unknown.

The sequence was collected from a male donor in good health and CMV-seronegative. Input material: PBMCs. This chain links TRBV4-3 with TRBJ2-5; 7 positions agree with TRBD2. The assigned J gene may be wrong: the sequence end matches TRBJ2-7 better. The chain's CDR3 is CASSQEGGSYYEQYF. The CDR3 nucleotides are TGCGCCAGCAGCCAAGAGGGGGGGAGCTACTACGAGCAGTACTTC.